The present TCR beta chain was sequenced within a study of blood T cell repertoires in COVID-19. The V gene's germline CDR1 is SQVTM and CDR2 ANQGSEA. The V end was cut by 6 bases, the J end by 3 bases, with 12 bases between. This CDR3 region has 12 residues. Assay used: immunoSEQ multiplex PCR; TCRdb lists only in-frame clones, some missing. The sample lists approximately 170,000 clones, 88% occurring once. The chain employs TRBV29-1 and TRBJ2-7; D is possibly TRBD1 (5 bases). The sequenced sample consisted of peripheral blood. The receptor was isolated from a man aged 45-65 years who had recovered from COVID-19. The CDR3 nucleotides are TGCAGCGTGGAAACAGGAGTCTACGAGCAGTACTTC. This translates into CSVETGVYEQYF.